The clone carrying this T cell receptor (beta chain) was recorded a few times. This sample is part of a study of T cells in Graves' hyperthyroidism and ophthalmopathy. Across the whole study: Peripheral blood sampling occurred at initial diagnosis, before any treatment.

The patients, who ranged from 18 to 65 in age, presented with newly diagnosed hyperthyroidism lasting under 2 months. Exclusion criteria comprised uncontrolled infection, other autoimmune disease, pregnancy or lactation. Diagnostic assessment was based on clinical symptoms, serum thyroxine and TRAb, thyroid ultrasound and orbital computed tomography. Using RNA transcripts as the source, TCR beta CDR3 regions were amplified. With the HTBI primer set, the TCR CDR3 went through a first round of RT-PCR. MiXCR was run by TCRdb on the multiplex PCR reads, yielding one entry per CDR3 protein. The top ten clones hold 11% of a sample with about 380,000 distinct CDR3 sequences, approximately 15% of them seen once. This CDR3 has 16 residues. Trimming cost V 5 bases and J 2 bases, with 16 bases left between them. CDR1 is KGHSH and CDR2 is LQKENI in the germline V gene.

This chain joins TRBV18 and TRBJ1-3, with D maybe TRBD1 (5 bases). The TCR was taken from a woman in her sixties or seventies with Graves' hyperthyroidism. The sequencing sample was made of blood. CDR3 nucleotide sequence: TGTGCCAGCTCAAAAAGGGACGGAAAAGCTGGAAACACCATATATTTT. As protein: CASSKRDGKAGNTIYF. The variable domain in full, completed from reference TRBV18 and TRBJ1-3, reads NAGVMQNPRHLVRRRGQEARLRCSPMKGHSHVYWYRQLPEEGLKFMVYLQKENIIDESGMPKERFSAEFPKEGPSILRIQQVVRGDSAAYFCASSKRDGKAGNTIYFGEGSWLTVV.